These 12 T cell receptor beta chains came from one sample sequenced in a study of cytomegalovirus exposure and HLA in healthy donors. Assay: immunoSEQ multiplex PCR; the TCRdb copy retains only in-frame clones and omits some. The top ten clones hold roughly 1% of a sample with approximately 260,000 clones, 65% to 90% of them seen once. The material sequenced was PBMCs. These receptor sequences come from a woman under 30 in good health and CMV-seronegative.

V gene TRBV19 combines with J gene TRBJ2-1, with D maybe TRBD2 (5 bases). V was clipped by 0 bases and J by 11 bases, with 8 bases between them. The CDR3 covers 12 residues. Germline CDR1 LNHDA, CDR2 SQIVND (reference sequence). The CDR3 coding sequence is TGTGCCAGTAGTATAGACGGGATACAGCAGTTCTTC. This sequence encodes CASSIDGIQQFF.

This clone was counted only a few times. This chain joins TRBV19 and TRBJ1-2; the D gene is possibly TRBD1 (6 bases). Trimming cost V 3 bases and J 4 bases, with 9 bases left between them. The CDR3 length is 13 residues. Germline CDR1 reads LNHDA; CDR2 reads SQIVND (reference sequence). The DNA of the CDR3 is TGTGCCAGTAGTATTCAGGGGAGCTATGGCTACACCTTC. It yields the protein CASSIQGSYGYTF.

The chain employs TRBV5-1 and TRBJ2-1, with a possible D match to TRBD2 (5 bases). The CDR3 extends over 12 amino acids. Germline V CDR1 and CDR2: SGHRS, YFSETQ. Trimming pared 4 bases from V and 10 bases from J, leaving 12 bases between. This CDR3 reads CASSETSGEQFF. The CDR3 DNA is TGCGCCAGCAGCGAAACTAGTGGGGAGCAGTTCTTC.

The chain is built from TRBV27 and TRBJ2-7; D unclear. Trimming left V 3 bases short and J 1 base short, with 7 bases between. Germline values: CDR1 MNHEY, CDR2 SMNVEV (reference sequence). The CDR3 is 13 amino acids. The CDR3 sequence: CASSLRFSYEQYF. The DNA of the CDR3 is TGTGCCAGCAGTTTGAGGTTTTCCTACGAGCAGTACTTC.

The chain is built from TRBV30 and TRBJ1-1; D not certain. The CDR3 contains 14 residues. V lost 4 bases, J lost 2 bases, and 14 bases lay in between. Germline V gene data show CDR1 as GTSNPN and CDR2 as SVGIG (reference sequence). CDR3 loop: CAWTLTDLNTEAFF. The CDR3 region has the DNA TGTGCCTGGACCCTGACTGATTTAAACACTGAAGCTTTCTTT.

This clone was detected only a few times. CDR3 sequence (DNA): TGTGCCATCAGCGACAGGGGAGTTAGCAATCAGCCCCAGCATTTT. It codes for CAISDRGVSNQPQHF. This sequence joins TRBV10-3 and TRBJ1-5; 8 nucleotides agree with TRBD1. Looked up from germline, CDR1 is ENHRY and CDR2 is SYGVKD. The CDR3 runs 15 residues. The junction had 4 bases not matched to a gene; V was cut back by 6 bases and J by 0 bases.

This rearrangement joins TRBV28 to TRBJ2-7; 14 bases line up with TRBD2. Germline V CDR1 and CDR2: MDHEN, SYDVKM. The junction had 10 bases not matched to a gene; V was cut back by 8 bases and J by 10 bases. The CDR3 is 14 amino acids. CDR3 coding DNA: TGTGCCAGCCGAGCCGGGACTAGCGGGAGAGAACAGTACTTC. Its translation is CASRAGTSGREQYF.

In this sample, this clone turned up a few times. V and J are TRBV5-1 and TRBJ2-2; TRBD2 matches at 7 bases. Trimming removed 0 bases from V and 0 bases from J; junction bases left unmatched: 2. CDR3 length equals 16 residues. In germline, CDR1 is SGHRS, CDR2 YFSETQ. CDR3: CASSLAGLTNTGELFF. CDR3 coding DNA: TGCGCCAGCAGCTTGGCGGGACTAACGAACACCGGGGAGCTGTTTTTT.

A few counts support this clone. The rearrangement uses TRBV5-1 and TRBJ1-2; 8 bases are a match to TRBD1. The CDR3 length is 15 residues. V shed 5 bases, J shed 4 bases, and the junction held 10 bases outside the gene matches. CDR1 is SGHRS, CDR2 YFSETQ, per germline. CDR3 coding DNA: TGCGCCAGCAGGGATTCGACAGGGGCCGGCTATGGCTACACCTTC. Amino acids: CASRDSTGAGYGYTF. Full variable domain (outside the CDR3, taken from reference TRBV5-1 and TRBJ1-2): KAGVTQTPRYLIKTRGQQVTLSCSPISGHRSVSWYQQTPGQGLQFLFEYFSETQRNKGNFPGRFSGRQFSNSRSEMNVSTLELGDSALYLCASRDSTGAGYGYTFGSGTRLTVV.

This chain links TRBV4-1 with TRBJ1-4, with D unresolved. With 0 bases removed from V and 3 bases from J, the gap between germline ends came to 14 bases. Germline V gene sequence: CDR1 MGHRA, CDR2 YSYEKL. CDR3 size: 17 residues. The CDR3 DNA reads TGCGCCAGCAGCCAAGATCCTCGCAGTTTGCCTAATGAAAAACTGTTTTTT. This codes for CASSQDPRSLPNEKLFF.

This clone was seen once. V is TRBV27 and J is TRBJ1-2; 11 bases map to TRBD1. CDR3 size: 14 residues. Germline V lookup: CDR1 MNHEY, CDR2 SMNVEV (reference sequence). V shed 7 bases, J shed 7 bases, and the junction held 8 bases outside the gene matches. CDR3 loop: CASTDGTGGSGYTF. CDR3 coding DNA: TGTGCCAGCACAGACGGGACAGGGGGTAGTGGCTACACCTTC.

Remarks on this clone: The missing conserved phenylalanine or tryptophan at the end of this CDR3 makes a read error likely. It is unclear where the CDR3 begins or ends on the DNA, so no DNA is shown, and the CDR3 is as TCRdb lists it. The J gene is TRBJ2-3, the V gene TRBV6-1; the DNA was not compared with TRBD1, the D call given in the table. Germline V CDR1 and CDR2: MNHNS, SASEGT. The CDR3 length equals 13 residues, ends included. The CDR3 sequence: CASSESGVWAGKG.